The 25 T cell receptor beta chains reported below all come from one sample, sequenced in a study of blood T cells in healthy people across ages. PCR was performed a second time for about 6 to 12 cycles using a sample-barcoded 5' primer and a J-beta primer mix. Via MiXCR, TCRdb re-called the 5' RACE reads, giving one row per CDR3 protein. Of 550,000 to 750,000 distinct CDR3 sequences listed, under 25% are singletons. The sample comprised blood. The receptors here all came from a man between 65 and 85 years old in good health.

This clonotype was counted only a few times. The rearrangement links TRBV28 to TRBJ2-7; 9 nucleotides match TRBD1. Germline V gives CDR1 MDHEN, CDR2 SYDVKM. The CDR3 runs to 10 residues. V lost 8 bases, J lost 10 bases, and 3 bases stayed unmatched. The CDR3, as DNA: TGTGCCAGCGGGGACAGGGCTCAGTACTTC. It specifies CASGDRAQYF.

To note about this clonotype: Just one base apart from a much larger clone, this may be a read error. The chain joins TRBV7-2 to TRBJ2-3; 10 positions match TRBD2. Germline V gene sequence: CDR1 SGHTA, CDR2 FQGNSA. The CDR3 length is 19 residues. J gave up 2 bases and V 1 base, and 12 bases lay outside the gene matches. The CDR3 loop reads CASSLGLASGSRLTDTQYF. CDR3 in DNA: TGTGCCAGCAGCTTAGGGCTGGCTAGCGGGAGTCGCCTCACAGATACGCAGTATTTT.

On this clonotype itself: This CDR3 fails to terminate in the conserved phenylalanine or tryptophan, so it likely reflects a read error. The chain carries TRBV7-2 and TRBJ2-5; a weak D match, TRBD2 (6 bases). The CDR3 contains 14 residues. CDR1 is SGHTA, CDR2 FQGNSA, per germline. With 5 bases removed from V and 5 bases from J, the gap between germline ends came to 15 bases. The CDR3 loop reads CASSPGTRVETQYC. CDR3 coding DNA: TGTGCCAGCAGCCCCGGGACTCGGGTTGAGACCCAGTACTGC.

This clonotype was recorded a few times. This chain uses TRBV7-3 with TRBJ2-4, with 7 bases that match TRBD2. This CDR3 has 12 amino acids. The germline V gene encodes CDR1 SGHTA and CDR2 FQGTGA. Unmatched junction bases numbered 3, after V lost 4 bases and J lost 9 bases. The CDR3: CASSSPGGIQYF. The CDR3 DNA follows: TGTGCCAGCAGCTCGCCGGGAGGCATTCAGTACTTC.

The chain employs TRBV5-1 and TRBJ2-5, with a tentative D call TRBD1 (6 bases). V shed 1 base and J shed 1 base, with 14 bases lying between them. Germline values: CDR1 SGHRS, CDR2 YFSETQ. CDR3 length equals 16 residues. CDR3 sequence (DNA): TGCGCCAGCAGCTTGTCGACCGGGACACCCCAAGAGACCCAGTACTTC. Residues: CASSLSTGTPQETQYF.

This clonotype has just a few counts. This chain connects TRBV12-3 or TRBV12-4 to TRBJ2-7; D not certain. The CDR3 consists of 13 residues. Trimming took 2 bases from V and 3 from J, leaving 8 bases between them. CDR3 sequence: CASSLSRIYEQYF. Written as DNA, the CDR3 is TGTGCCAGCAGTTTATCGAGGATCTACGAGCAGTACTTC.

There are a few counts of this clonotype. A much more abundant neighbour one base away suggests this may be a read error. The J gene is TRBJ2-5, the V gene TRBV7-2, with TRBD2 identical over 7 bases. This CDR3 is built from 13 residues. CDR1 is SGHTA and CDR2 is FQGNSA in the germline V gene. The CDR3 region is CAGSPSGGETQYF. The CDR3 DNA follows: TGTGCCGGCAGCCCTAGCGGCGGGGAGACCCAGTACTTC.

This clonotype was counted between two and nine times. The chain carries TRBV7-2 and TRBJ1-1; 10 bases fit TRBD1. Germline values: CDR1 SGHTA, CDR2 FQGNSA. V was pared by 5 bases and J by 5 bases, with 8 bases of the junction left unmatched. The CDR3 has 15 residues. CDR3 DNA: TGTGCCAGCAGCCCCCGACAGGGGGCGGTTACTGAAGCTTTCTTT. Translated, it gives CASSPRQGAVTEAFF.

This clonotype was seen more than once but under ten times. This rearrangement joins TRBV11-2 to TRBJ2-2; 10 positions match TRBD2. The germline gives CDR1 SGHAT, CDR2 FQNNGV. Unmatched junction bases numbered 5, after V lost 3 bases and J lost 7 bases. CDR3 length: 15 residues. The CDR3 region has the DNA TGTGCCAGCAGCTTGGGTAGCGGGAGGCTCGGGGAGCTGTTTTTT. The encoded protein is CASSLGSGRLGELFF.

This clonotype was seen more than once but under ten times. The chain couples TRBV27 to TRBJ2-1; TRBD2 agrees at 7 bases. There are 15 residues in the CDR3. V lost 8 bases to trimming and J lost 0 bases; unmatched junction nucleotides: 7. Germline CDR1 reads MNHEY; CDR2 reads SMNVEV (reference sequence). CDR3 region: CASSPERGSYNEQFF. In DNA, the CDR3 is TGTGCCAGCTCCCCCGAGCGGGGCTCCTACAATGAGCAGTTCTTC.

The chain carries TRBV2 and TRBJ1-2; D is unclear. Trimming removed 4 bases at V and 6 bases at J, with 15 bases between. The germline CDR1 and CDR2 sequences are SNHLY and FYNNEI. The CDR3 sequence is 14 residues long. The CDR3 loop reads CASSGENGYDGYTF. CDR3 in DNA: TGTGCCAGCAGTGGGGAGAACGGCTATGATGGCTACACCTTC.

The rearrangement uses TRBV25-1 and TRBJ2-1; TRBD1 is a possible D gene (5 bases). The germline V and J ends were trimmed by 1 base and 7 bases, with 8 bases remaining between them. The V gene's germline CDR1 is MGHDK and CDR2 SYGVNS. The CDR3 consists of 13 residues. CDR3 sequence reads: CASSESDRNEQFF. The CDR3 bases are TGTGCCAGCAGTGAATCCGACAGAAATGAGCAGTTCTTC. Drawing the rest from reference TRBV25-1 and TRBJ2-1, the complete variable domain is EADIYQTPRYLVIGTGKKITLECSQTMGHDKMYWYQQDPGMELHLIHYSYGVNSTEKGDLSSESTVSRIRTEHFPLTLESARPSHTSQYLCASSESDRNEQFFGPGTRLTVL.

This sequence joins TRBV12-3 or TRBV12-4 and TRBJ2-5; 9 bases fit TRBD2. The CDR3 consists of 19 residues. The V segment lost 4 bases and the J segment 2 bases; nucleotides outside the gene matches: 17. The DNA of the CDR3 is TGTGCCAGCAGTTCAGGAGGCAGGGGGTTAGCGGGAGTACAAGAGACCCAGTACTTC. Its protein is CASSSGGRGLAGVQETQYF.

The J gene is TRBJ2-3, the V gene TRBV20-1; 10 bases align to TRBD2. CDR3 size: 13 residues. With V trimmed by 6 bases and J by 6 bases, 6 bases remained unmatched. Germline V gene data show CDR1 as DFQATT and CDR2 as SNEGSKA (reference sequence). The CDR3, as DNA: TGCAGTGCGAAGCGGGAGGGCAAGGATACGCAGTATTTT. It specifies CSAKREGKDTQYF.

In DNA, the CDR3 is TGCAGTGCTAGCGGAGGGACAGGCTCCCAAGAGACCCAGTACTTC. This codes for CSASGGTGSQETQYF. This chain uses TRBV20-1 with TRBJ2-5; 8 bases fit TRBD1. This CDR3 has 15 residues. The V segment lost 3 bases and the J segment 1 base; nucleotides outside the gene matches: 7. CDR1 and CDR2 (germline): DFQATT, SNEGSKA (reference sequence).

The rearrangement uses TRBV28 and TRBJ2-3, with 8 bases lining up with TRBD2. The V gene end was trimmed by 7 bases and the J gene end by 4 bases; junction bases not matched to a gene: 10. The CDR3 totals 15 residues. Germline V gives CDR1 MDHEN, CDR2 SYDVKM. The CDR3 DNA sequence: TGTGCCAGCAATCGGGAGGGGTTGGGGGCAGATACGCAGTATTTT. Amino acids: CASNREGLGADTQYF. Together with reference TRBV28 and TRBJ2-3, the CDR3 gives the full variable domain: DVKVTQSSRYLVKRTGEKVFLECVQDMDHENMFWYRQDPGLGLRLIYFSYDVKMKEKGDIPEGYSVSREKKERFSLILESASTNQTSMYLCASNREGLGADTQYFGPGTRLTVL.

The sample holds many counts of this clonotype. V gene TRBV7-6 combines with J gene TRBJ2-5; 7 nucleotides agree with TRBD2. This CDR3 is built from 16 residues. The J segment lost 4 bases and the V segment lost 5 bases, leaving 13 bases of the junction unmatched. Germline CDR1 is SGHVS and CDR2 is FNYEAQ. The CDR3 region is CASSPRPLALAETQYF. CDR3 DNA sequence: TGTGCCAGCAGCCCCCGCCCACTAGCGCTTGCAGAGACCCAGTACTTC.

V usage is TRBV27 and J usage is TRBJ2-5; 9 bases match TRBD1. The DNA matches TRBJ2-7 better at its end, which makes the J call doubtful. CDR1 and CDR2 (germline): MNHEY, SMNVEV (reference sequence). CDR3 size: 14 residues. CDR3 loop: CASSETGGRYEQYF. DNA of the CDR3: TGTGCCAGCAGTGAGACAGGGGGTAGGTACGAGCAGTACTTC.

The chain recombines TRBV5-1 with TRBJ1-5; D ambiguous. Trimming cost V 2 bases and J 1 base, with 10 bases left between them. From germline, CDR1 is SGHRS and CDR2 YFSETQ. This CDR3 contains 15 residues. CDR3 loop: CASSLSGTSNQPQHF. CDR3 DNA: TGCGCCAGCAGCTTATCGGGAACGAGCAATCAGCCCCAGCATTTT.

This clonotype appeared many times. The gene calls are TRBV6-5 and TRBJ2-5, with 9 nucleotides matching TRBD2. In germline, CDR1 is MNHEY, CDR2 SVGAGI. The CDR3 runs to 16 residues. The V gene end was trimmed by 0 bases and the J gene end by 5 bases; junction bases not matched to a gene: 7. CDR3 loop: CASSYSLAGTRETQYF. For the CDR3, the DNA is TGTGCCAGCAGTTACTCCCTAGCGGGAACTCGGGAGACCCAGTACTTC.

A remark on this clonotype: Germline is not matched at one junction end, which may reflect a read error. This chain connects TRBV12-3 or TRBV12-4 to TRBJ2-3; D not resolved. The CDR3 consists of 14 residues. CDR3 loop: CASSSTISADAQYF. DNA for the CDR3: TGTGCCAGCAGTTCTACTATCAGCGCAGATGCGCAGTATTTT.

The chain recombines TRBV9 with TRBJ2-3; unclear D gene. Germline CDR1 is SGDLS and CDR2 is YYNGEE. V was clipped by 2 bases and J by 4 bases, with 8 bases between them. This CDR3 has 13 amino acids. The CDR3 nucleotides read TGTGCCAGCAGCGTGGACGGATCAGATACGCAGTATTTT. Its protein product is CASSVDGSDTQYF.

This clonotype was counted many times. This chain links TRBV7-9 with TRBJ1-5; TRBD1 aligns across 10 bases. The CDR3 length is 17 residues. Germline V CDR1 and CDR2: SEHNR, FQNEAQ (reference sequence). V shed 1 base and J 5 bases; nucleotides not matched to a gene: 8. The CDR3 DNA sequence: TGTGCCAGCAGCTTAGTTGGGGACAGGGGATGGGATCAGCCCCAGCATTTT. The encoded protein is CASSLVGDRGWDQPQHF.

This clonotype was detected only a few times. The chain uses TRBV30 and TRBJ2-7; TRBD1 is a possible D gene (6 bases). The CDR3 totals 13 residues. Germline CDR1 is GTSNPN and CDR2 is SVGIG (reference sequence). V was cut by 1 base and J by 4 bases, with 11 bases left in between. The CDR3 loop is CAWSGGGLYEQYF. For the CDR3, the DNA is TGTGCCTGGAGTGGAGGGGGATTGTACGAGCAGTACTTC. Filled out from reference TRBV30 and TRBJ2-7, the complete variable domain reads SQTIHQWPATLVQPVGSPLSLECTVEGTSNPNLYWYRQAAGRGLQLLFYSVGIGQISSEVPQNLSASRPQDRQFILSSKKLLLSDSGFYLCAWSGGGLYEQYFGPGTRLTVT.

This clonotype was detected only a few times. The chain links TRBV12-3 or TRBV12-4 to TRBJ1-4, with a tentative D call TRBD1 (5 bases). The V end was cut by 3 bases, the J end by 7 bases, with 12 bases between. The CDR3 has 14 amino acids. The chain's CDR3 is CASSFGAGSEKLFF. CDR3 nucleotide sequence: TGTGCCAGCAGTTTCGGGGCAGGGTCTGAAAAACTGTTTTTT.